Sequencing of this T cell receptor beta chain was carried out in a study of beta chain features in type 1 diabetes (dated by TCRdb to the late 2010s). In the study overall: Mean age, gender distribution, total cell number and subset yield did not differ between patients and healthy donors. A total of roughly 100 million sorted cells were examined across all samples, and a strong correlation was observed between cell number per subset and RNA yield. In the study, TCRB repertoires of sorted circulating CD4+ T cell subsets from recently diagnosed type 1 diabetes patients were compared with those of matched healthy donors. Whereas all 30 or so donors provided naive and central memory subsets, regulatory and stem cell-like memory subsets were isolated from just 8 patients and about 8 healthy donors.

Results and caveats for the whole study, not just this receptor: Patients with type 1 diabetes made fewer insertions and deleted more nucleotides at VDJ recombination sites, implying thymic rearrangement abnormalities. Type 1 diabetes patients showed a moderate but significant shortening of TCRB CDR3 length in all four CD4+ subsets. Naive, central memory and regulatory TCRB repertoires appeared more similar among patients than among healthy donors. Because cDNA was sequenced instead of genomic DNA, highly expressing activated cells could be over-represented, though the groups showed no difference in activation or CD3 levels. PCR might favor shorter templates, but patient and control samples were amplified and corrected together, so any skew would affect both groups equally. HLA sub-analyses involved small numbers of individuals, so any influence of HLA type on TCRB rearrangement remained unresolved.

The germline V gene sets CDR1 to WSHSY and CDR2 to SAAADI. The CDR3 contains 13 residues, cysteine and phenylalanine counted. The entry retains the CDR3 DNA only, 39 bases that are in frame from base 1. V is clipped by 7 bases and J by 4 bases, and the sequence between their germline boundaries is 13 bases long. All of the isolated RNA was reverse transcribed with the High Capacity cDNA Reverse Transcription Kit, so expressed TCRB transcripts were sequenced. Deep immunoSEQ sequencing was applied to naive, central memory and regulatory T cell samples, giving an average of approximately 3.8 million total reads per sample. Sorted cells were lysed in RLT buffer and RNA was extracted with DNase-treated RNeasy Micro or Mini kits, depending on cell number. To prevent cross-contamination, each cell subset was processed individually, whereas patient and healthy donor samples were processed jointly. TCRB sequences were amplified from cDNA with the immunoSEQ multiplex PCR, producing 87-bp fragments spanning the CDR3 region. The amplicons were sequenced using the Illumina HiSeq platform. As for the original processing: PCR bias was computationally corrected using synthetic template baselines, reads within Hamming distance 2 were collapsed, and singletons that could not be merged were discarded. Reads were aligned against IMGT so that V, D and J genes, CDR3 length and insertions or deletions at six rearrangement sites could be assigned. Within each subset, clonotype counts were normalized to sorted cell number, after which true diversity and Gini coefficients were computed with the tcR R package. The overlap coefficient, calculated on TCRB nucleotide sequences, was used to measure repertoire sharing. Out-of-frame TCRB sequences from naive cells were analyzed to stand in for the pre-selection repertoire. This immuneACCESS table, as held by TCRdb, lists in-frame sequences with V and J called but not all clones. Of the missing ones, under half trace to an unresolved V gene in checked studies; the others have no known cause. The DNA was the basis for D and trimming; V, J and clone size are from that table. The sample records approximately 300,000 clones, 9.5% to 12% of which are singletons. Jointly, the top ten make up under 0.02% of the sample.

This clone was detected a few times. No cognate antigen has been identified for it. No clone much larger than this one lies a single base away; base qualities are absent. Each donor gave one peripheral blood draw, averaging approximately 0.11 L, which was collected into heparinised tubes. A BD FACSAria II was used to sort naive, central memory, regulatory and stem cell-like memory CD4+ T cells with a panel that included CD45RO, CCR7, CD25, CD127, CD95 and CD27. Purity was above 95% for every sorted population. PBMCs were isolated immediately by Lymphoprep density gradient centrifugation and stained directly without culture. To minimize batch effects, samples were stained and sorted in pairs, one healthy donor with one patient per experiment.

Sequencing used naive CD4+ T cells from blood. Reading the label with the study, this specimen's cell subset or site is: true naive CD4+ T cells. The sequence was collected from a woman aged 25 to 45 in good health. The rearranged chain carries TRBV10-2 and TRBJ2-5, and the D gene may be TRBD2, 6 bases matching. CDR3 protein: CASKRVGGETQYF. The DNA reads TGCGCCAGCAAGCGTGTGGGAGGAGAGACCCAGTACTTC.